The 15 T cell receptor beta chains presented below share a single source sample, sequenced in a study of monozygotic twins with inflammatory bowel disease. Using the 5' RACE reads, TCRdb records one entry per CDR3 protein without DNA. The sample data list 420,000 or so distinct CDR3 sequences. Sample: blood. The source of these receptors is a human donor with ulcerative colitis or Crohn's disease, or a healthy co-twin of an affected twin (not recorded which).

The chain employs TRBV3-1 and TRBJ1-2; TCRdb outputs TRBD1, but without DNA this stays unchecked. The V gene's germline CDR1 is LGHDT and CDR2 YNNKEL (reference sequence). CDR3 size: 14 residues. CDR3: CASSPNPGGFGYTF.

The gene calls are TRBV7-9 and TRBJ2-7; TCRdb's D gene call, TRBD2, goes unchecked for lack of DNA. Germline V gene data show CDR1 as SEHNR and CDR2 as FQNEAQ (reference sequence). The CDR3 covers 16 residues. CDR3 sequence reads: CASSKRGPRSVVEQYF.

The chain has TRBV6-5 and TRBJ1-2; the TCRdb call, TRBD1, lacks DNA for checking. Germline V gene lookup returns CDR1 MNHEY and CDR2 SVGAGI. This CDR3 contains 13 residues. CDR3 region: CASSPPGRSGYTF.

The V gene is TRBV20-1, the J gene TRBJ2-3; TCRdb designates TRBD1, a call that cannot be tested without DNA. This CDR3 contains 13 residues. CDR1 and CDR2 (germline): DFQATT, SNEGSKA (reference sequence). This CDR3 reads CSASPLGAYTQYF.

The CDR3 region is CASRPRAGHSPLHF. The chain combines TRBV11-2 with TRBJ1-6; the TCRdb D gene call, TRBD1, has no DNA to confirm it. This CDR3 is built from 14 residues. CDR1 is SGHAT and CDR2 is FQNNGV in the germline V gene.

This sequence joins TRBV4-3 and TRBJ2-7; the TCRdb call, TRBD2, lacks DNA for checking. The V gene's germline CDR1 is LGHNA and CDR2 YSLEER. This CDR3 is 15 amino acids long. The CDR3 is CASSQDWSGEGEQYF.

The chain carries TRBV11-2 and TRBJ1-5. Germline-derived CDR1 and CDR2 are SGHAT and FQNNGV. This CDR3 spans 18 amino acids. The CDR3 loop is CASSIQSAGWGSNQPQHF.

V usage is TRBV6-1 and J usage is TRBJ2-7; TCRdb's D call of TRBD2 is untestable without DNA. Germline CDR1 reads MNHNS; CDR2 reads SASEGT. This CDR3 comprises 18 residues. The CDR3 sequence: CASRVWRLAGGGPYEQYF.

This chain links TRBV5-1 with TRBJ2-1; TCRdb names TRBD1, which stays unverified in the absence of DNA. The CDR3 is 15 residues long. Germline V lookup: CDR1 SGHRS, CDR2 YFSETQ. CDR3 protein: CASSGSVGHGNEQFF.

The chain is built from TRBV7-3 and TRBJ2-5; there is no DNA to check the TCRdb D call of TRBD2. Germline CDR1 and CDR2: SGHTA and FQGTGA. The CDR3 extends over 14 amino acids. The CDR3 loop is CASRTSGSGETQYF.

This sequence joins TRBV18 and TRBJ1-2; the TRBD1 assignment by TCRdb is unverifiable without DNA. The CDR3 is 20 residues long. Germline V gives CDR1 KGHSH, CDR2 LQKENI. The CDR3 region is CASSILPPDSPGQVYYGYTF.

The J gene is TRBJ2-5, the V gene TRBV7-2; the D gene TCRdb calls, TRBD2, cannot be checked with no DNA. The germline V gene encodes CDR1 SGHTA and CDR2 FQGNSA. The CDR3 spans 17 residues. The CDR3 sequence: CASSNSRLAGGQETQYF.

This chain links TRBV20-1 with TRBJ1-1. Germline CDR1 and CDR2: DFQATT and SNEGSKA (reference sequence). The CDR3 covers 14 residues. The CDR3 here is CSARDSGQFTEAFF.

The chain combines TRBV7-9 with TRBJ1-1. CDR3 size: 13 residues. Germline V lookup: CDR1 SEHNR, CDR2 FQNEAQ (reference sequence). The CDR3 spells CASSGELDTEAFF. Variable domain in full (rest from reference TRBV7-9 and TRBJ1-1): DTGVSQNPRHKITKRGQNVTFRCDPISEHNRLYWYRQTLGQGPEFLTYFQNEAQLEKSRLLSDRFSAERPKGSFSTLEIQRTEQGDSAMYLCASSGELDTEAFFGQGTRLTVV.

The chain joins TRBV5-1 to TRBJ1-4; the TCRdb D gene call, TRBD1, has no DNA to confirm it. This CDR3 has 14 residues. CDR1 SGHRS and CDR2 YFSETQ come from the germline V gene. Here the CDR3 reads CASSTGTGGEKLFF.